The entry that follows covers one T cell receptor (beta chain) sequence. Its recognized antigen is unknown. No clone much larger than this one lies a single base away; base qualities are absent. This entry belongs to a study of blood T cells in healthy people across ages (dated by TCRdb to the mid-2010s). Regarding the research as a whole: Template switching captured roughly one uniquely barcoded TCR beta cDNA molecule per two T cells in model experiments. The study measured age-related changes in TCR beta repertoire diversity using deep sequencing normalized with unique cDNA molecular identifiers. The donors were split into four age groups: young (average around 15 years), middle-aged (around 40), aged (approximately 60) and long-lived (approximately 80). To avoid experimental bias, donors of different ages were distributed randomly across sequencing lanes. Using the same blood draw, the study looked at two additional independent replicas of 1 million unique cDNA reads for two donors, one aged 18 to 30 and the other aged 80 or older.

Systemically healthy Caucasian individuals from Russia, some 40 in total and aged roughly 6 to 100 years, were included as donors. Each donor gave roughly 9 milliliters of peripheral blood, drawn into EDTA-treated Vacutainer tubes. Ficoll-Paque density-gradient centrifugation was used to isolate PBMCs, with at least 6 million obtained per sample. Total RNA, at least 5.5 micrograms per sample, was extracted from PBMCs with Trizol reagent. For every donor, an aliquot of PBMCs went through flow cytometry to measure the percentages of naive CD45RAhigh/CD27high T cells. V and J are truncated by 0 bases and 4 bases respectively, leaving an intervening sequence of 6 bases. CDR3 length: 14 amino acids, cysteine to phenylalanine. Just CDR3 DNA is preserved here, 42 bases in frame from base 1. The germline V gene sets CDR1 to LGHNA and CDR2 to YNFKEQ. Here is what the overall study found, with its caveats: Estimates of total diversity based on one million sequenced T cells were considered lower bounds and underestimates. The CMV infection status of donors was not known, potentially confounding age-related changes in expanded clonotypes. Conclusive comparison of naive and antigen-experienced compartments was prevented by the profiling of bulk unsorted PBMCs. Compared with the aged group, the long-lived group had more naive CD4+ T cells, fewer expanded clones and increased TCR diversity, a pattern suggesting age selection. There was a strong correlation between observed TCR beta diversity and the percentage of naive T cells measured by flow cytometry. As age increased, observed TCR beta diversity per million T cells dropped in a roughly linear way, and a significant reduction was already evident by age roughly 36.

To prepare the library, 5' RACE was applied. The instrument was an Illumina HiSeq 2500. A second roughly 7 to 11 cycle PCR used a sample-barcoded 5' primer and a J-beta primer mix. A unique molecular identifier was introduced onto each TCR beta cDNA molecule by a template-switch 5' adaptor carrying 12 random nucleotides. Each sample yielded at least 2.5 million CDR3-containing paired-end reads. The Mint cDNA synthesis kit, primed by a TRBC-specific oligonucleotide, was used to synthesize first-strand cDNA from all RNA. All cDNA was treated with uracil-DNA glycosylase and then went through a first 18-cycle PCR with the universal primers M1SS and BC2_uni_R. The original pipeline was this. Normalization of each sample was performed by random selection of 1 million high-quality reads, each carrying a distinct molecular identifier. Reads with shared molecular identifiers were discarded instead of being binned into consensus sequences. MiTCR, with a Q25 quality threshold and the strictest error-elimination algorithm, was used for CDR3 identification, clonotype clustering and error correction. A nonparametric unseen species model with Euler transformation was used to estimate a lower bound on total TCR beta diversity. The public sequencing data were trimmed at Q25 with fastp and processed into clonotypes with MiXCR by TCRdb, which kept only in-frame beta chains. Each entry is one CDR3 protein sequence, shown with its most common DNA and genes. TCRdb's processing, not the authors' own work, is the source of the V and J calls. The sample table holds about 1.6 million distinct CDR3 sequences, of which 30% to 40% were seen once. About 11% of the sample belongs to the ten largest clones.

The sample consisted of blood. Rearrangement joined TRBV4-2 to TRBJ2-2, with the D gene uncertain. The origin of this receptor is a woman under 40 in good health. The bases read TGTGCCAGCAGCCAAGATGAGCCCACCGGGGAGCTGTTTTTT. This yields the protein CASSQDEPTGELFF.